Listed below are T cell receptor beta chains from one sample, sequenced in a study of CD8+CD57+ T cells in acquired aplastic anemia. TCRdb used MiXCR to reprocess the reads, holding one entry per CDR3 protein. Here the sample spans 250,000 to 300,000 distinct CDR3 sequences, approximately 55% being singletons. Sequenced sample: sorted CD4+, CD8+, or CD8+CD57+ T cells (not recorded which) from PBMCs. These receptors originate from a human donor with severe aplastic anemia or a healthy control (not recorded which). Each CDR3 is given with its conserved first and last residue. Each record gives: clone size, D gene, J gene, CDR3 length, V gene, CDR3 DNA, CDR3 protein. A D gene is named only where the DNA matches it firmly. Clone size is stated in some rows and not others, as once, few, many or a class when expanded.

size: many; D: .; J: TRBJ2-5; length: 16; V: TRBV14; DNA: TGTGCCAGCAGCCCCATACCGGGACTGATACAAGAGACCCAGTACTTC; CDR3: CASSPIPGLIQETQYF
size: .; D: .; J: TRBJ2-1; length: 13; V: TRBV7-2; DNA: TGTGCCACTAGACTCCACGAAATCGATGAGCAGTTCTTC; CDR3: CATRLHEIDEQFF
size: .; D: .; J: TRBJ2-5; length: 13; V: TRBV2; DNA: TGTGCCAGCAGGAGGGACATCCAAGAGACCCAGTACTTC; CDR3: CASRRDIQETQYF
size: .; D: TRBD1; J: TRBJ2-7; length: 14; V: TRBV9; DNA: TGTGCTAGCAGCGAGGAGGACAGGGGCCCAGAGCAGTACTTC; CDR3: CASSEEDRGPEQYF
size: many; D: .; J: TRBJ1-6; length: 14; V: TRBV6-6; DNA: TGTGCCAGCAACACCAGGGGCACGCAGTCACCCCTCCACTTT; CDR3: CASNTRGTQSPLHF
size: .; D: .; J: TRBJ1-1; length: 13; V: TRBV20-1; DNA: TGCAGTGCCCGAGTAGGGCAGGGATCTGAAGCTTTCTTT; CDR3: CSARVGQGSEAFF
size: many; D: TRBD1; J: TRBJ1-4; length: 16; V: TRBV6-6; DNA: TGTGCCAGCAGGCCGGGCCCTGGACAGGGAGGGGAAAAACTGTTTTTT; CDR3: CASRPGPGQGGEKLFF
size: .; D: TRBD1; J: TRBJ1-3; length: 12; V: TRBV20-1; DNA: TGCAGTGCCCCGGACAGGGCGAACACCATATATTTT; CDR3: CSAPDRANTIYF
size: .; D: .; J: TRBJ2-6; length: 16; V: TRBV5-1; DNA: TGCGCCAAAGGTCCGGGACTGGTCTCTGGGGCCAACGTCCTGACTTTC; CDR3: CAKGPGLVSGANVLTF
size: .; D: TRBD2; J: TRBJ2-1; length: 15; V: TRBV7-6; DNA: TGTGCCAGCAGCTATAATAGCGGGAGAGGGAATGAGCAGTTCTTC; CDR3: CASSYNSGRGNEQFF
size: .; D: .; J: TRBJ2-3; length: 15; V: TRBV19; DNA: TGTGCCAGTAGCCATGACTGGCGGGGTTTAAATACGCAGTATTTT; CDR3: CASSHDWRGLNTQYF
size: .; D: .; J: TRBJ2-3; length: 17; V: TRBV20-1; DNA: TGCAGTGCTCTTTCCAACCGGAGGGGGGCATACACAGATACGCAGTATTTT; CDR3: CSALSNRRGAYTDTQYF
size: .; D: .; J: TRBJ2-3; length: 12; V: TRBV10-3; DNA: TGTGCCATCAGTTCTAGCACAGATACGCAGTATTTT; CDR3: CAISSSTDTQYF
size: many; D: .; J: TRBJ1-2; length: 14; V: TRBV25-1; DNA: TGTGCCAGCAGTGAATCCGAAGATTACTATGGCTACACCTTC; CDR3: CASSESEDYYGYTF
size: .; D: .; J: TRBJ1-6; length: 16; V: TRBV7-8; DNA: TGTGCCAGCAGCCACGGCGGGGGCTCCTATAATTCACCCCTCCACTTT; CDR3: CASSHGGGSYNSPLHF
size: .; D: .; J: TRBJ1-1; length: 12; V: TRBV24-1; DNA: TGTGCCACCAGTGAGCCAGGGTTTGAAGCTTTCTTT; CDR3: CATSEPGFEAFF
size: many; D: .; J: TRBJ2-2; length: 14; V: TRBV5-1; DNA: TGCGCCAGCAGCGCCGACAGGAACACCGGGGAGCTGTTTTTT; CDR3: CASSADRNTGELFF
size: .; D: .; J: TRBJ2-1; length: 15; V: TRBV24-1; DNA: TGTGCCACCAGTGATTTCCGCAGAAGGGGTAATGAGCAGTTCTTC; CDR3: CATSDFRRRGNEQFF
size: many; D: TRBD1; J: TRBJ2-3; length: 18; V: TRBV7-3; DNA: TGTGCCAGCAGCTTACTCCAGCCAGGGACAGGGTATTCGGATACGCAGTATTTT; CDR3: CASSLLQPGTGYSDTQYF
size: once; D: .; J: TRBJ2-5; length: 14; V: TRBV6-5; DNA: TGTGCCAGCAGTTACCACGGGAACCAAGAGACCCAGTACTTC; CDR3: CASSYHGNQETQYF
size: .; D: .; J: TRBJ1-2; length: 12; V: TRBV20-1; DNA: TGCAGTGTTCTCAACCGCGACTATGGCTACACCTTC; CDR3: CSVLNRDYGYTF
size: .; D: .; J: TRBJ1-2; length: 15; V: TRBV7-2; DNA: TGTGCCAGCAGCCAAGATGAGGGGGAGGGCTATGGCTACACCTTC; CDR3: CASSQDEGEGYGYTF
size: .; D: .; J: TRBJ2-5; length: 12; V: TRBV9; DNA: TGTGCCAGCAGCGTAGGTGCTGAGACCCAGTACTTC; CDR3: CASSVGAETQYF